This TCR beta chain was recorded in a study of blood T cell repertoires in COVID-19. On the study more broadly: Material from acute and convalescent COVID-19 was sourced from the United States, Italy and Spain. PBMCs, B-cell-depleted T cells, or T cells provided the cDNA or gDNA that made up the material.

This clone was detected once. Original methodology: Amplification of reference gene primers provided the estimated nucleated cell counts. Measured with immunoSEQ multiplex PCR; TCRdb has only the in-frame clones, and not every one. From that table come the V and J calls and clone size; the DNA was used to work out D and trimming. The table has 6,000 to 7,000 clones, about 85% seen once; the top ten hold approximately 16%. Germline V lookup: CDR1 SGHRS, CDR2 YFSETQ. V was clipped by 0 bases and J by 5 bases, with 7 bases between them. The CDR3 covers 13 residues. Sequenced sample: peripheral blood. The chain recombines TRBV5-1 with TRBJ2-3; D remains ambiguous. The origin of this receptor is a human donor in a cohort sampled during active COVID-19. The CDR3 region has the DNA TGCGCCAGCAGCTTGGCAACTCTAGATACGCAGTATTTT. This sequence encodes CASSLATLDTQYF.